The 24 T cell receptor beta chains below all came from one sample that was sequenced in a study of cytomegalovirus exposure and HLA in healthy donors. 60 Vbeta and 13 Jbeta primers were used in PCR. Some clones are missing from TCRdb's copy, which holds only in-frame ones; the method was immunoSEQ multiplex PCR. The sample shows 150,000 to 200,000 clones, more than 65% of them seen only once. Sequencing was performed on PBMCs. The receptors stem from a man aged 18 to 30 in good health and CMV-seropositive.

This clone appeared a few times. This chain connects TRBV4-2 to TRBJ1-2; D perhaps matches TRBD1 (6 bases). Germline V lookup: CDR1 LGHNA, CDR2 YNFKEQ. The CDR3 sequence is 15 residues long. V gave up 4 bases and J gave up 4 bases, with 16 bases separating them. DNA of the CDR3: TGTGCCAGCAGCCCCCGCCCCGGGACACTCTATGGCTACACCTTC. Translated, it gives CASSPRPGTLYGYTF.

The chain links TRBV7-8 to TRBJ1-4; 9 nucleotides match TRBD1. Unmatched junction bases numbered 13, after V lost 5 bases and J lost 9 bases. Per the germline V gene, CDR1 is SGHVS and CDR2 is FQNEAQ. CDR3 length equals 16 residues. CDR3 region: CASSVRHLGTGKKLFF. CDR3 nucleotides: TGTGCCAGCAGCGTACGACACCTAGGGACAGGGAAAAAACTGTTTTTT. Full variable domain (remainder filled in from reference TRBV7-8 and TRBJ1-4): GAGVSQSPRYKVAKRGQDVALRCDPISGHVSLFWYQQALGQGPEFLTYFQNEAQLDKSGLPSDRFFAERPEGSVSTLKIQRTQQEDSAVYLCASSVRHLGTGKKLFFGSGTQLSVL.

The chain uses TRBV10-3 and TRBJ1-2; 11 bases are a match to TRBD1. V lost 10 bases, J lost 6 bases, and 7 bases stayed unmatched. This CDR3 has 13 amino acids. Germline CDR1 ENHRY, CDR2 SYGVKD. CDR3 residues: CATTWGQGDGYTF. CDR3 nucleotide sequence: TGTGCCACCACCTGGGGACAGGGGGATGGCTACACCTTC.

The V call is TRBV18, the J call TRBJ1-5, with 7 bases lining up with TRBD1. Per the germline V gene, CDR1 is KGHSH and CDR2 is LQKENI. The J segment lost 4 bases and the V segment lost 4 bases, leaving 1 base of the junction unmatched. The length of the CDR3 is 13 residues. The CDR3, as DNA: TGTGCCAGCTCACAGGACAGGAATCAGCCCCAGCATTTT. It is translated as CASSQDRNQPQHF.

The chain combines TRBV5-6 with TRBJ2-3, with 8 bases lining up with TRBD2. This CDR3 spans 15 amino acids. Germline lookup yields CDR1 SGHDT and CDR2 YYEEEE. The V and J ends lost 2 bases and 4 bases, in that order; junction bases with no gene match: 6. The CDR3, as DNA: TGTGCCAGCAGCTTATTAGCGGGATACTCAGATACGCAGTATTTT. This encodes CASSLLAGYSDTQYF.

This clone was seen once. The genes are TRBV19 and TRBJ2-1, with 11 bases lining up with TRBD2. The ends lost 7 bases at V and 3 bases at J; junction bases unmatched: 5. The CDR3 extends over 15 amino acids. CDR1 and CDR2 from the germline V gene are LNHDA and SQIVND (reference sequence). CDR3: CASTISGRGYNEQFF. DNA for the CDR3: TGTGCCAGTACCATTAGCGGGAGGGGCTACAATGAGCAGTTCTTC.

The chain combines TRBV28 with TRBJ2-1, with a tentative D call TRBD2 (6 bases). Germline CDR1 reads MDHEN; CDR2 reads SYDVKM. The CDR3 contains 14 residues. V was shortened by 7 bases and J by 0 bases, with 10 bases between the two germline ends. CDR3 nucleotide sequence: TGTGCCAGCAAGGTGGGGGGCTCCTACAATGAGCAGTTCTTC. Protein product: CASKVGGSYNEQFF. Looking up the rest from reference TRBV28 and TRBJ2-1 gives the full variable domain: DVKVTQSSRYLVKRTGEKVFLECVQDMDHENMFWYRQDPGLGLRLIYFSYDVKMKEKGDIPEGYSVSREKKERFSLILESASTNQTSMYLCASKVGGSYNEQFFGPGTRLTVL.

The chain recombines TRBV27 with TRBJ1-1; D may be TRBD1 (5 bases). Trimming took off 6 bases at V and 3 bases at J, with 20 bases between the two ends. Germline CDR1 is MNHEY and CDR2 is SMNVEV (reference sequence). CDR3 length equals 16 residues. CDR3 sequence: CASRAGGADVYTEAFF. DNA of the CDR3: TGTGCCAGCAGGGCAGGCGGGGCTGATGTTTACACTGAAGCTTTCTTT.

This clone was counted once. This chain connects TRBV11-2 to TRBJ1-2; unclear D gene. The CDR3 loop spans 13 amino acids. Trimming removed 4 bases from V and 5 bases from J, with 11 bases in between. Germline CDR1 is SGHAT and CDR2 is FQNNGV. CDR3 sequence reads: CASSSELEYGYTF. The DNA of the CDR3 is TGTGCCAGCAGCTCTGAATTAGAGTATGGCTACACCTTC.

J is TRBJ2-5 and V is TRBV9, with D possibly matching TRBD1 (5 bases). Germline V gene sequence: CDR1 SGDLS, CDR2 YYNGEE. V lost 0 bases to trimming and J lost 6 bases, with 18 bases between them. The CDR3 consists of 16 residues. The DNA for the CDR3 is TGTGCCAGCAGCGTAGGGTCAGGGATACGTAATCAGACCCAGTACTTC. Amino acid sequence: CASSVGSGIRNQTQYF.

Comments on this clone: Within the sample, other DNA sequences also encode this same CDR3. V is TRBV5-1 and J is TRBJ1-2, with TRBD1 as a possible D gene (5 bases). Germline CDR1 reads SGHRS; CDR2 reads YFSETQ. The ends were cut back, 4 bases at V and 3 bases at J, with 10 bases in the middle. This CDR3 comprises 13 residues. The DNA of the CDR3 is TGCGCCAGCAGCCCTTCGGGGGACTATGGCTACACCTTC. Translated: CASSPSGDYGYTF.

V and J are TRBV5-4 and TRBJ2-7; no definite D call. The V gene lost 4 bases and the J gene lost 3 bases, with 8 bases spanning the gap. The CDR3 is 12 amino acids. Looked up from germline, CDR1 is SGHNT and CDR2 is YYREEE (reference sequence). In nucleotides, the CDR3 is TGTGCCAGCAGCGTGGACGGCTACGAGCAGTACTTC. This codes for CASSVDGYEQYF.

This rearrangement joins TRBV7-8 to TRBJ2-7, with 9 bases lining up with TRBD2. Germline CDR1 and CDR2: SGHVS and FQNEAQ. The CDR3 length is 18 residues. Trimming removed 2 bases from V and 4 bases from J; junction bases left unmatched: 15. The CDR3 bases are TGTGCCAGCAGCTTATTCGGGAGCGGGAGGTTTAAAGGATACGAGCAGTACTTC. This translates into CASSLFGSGRFKGYEQYF.

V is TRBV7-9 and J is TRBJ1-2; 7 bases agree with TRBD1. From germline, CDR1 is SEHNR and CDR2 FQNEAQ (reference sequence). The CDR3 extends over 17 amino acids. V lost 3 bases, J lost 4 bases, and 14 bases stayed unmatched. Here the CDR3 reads CASSFDLDRPYGYGYTF. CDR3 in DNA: TGTGCCAGCAGCTTCGACTTGGACAGGCCCTATGGCTATGGCTACACCTTC.

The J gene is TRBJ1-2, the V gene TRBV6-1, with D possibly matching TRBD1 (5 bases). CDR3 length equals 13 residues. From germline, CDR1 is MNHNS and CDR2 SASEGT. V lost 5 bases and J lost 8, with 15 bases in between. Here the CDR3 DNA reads TGTGCCAGCAGTTCGCCGTGGGGCTGGGGCTACACCTTC. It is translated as CASSSPWGWGYTF.

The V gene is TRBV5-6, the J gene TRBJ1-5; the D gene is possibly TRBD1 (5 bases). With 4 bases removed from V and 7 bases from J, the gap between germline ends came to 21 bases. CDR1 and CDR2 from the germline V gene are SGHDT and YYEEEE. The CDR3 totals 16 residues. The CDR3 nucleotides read TGTGCCAGCAGCGTGCAAACGGGCAGGGAAGGACAGCCCCAGCATTTT. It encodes CASSVQTGREGQPQHF.

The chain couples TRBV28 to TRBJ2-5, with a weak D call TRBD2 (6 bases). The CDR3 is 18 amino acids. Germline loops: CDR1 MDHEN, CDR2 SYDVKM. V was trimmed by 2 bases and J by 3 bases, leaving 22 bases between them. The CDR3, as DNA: TGTGCCAGCAGTTTAGGAGCAGGTCTCGGGAGTCCGGAAGAGACCCAGTACTTC. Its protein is CASSLGAGLGSPEETQYF. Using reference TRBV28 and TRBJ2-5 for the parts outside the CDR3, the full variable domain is DVKVTQSSRYLVKRTGEKVFLECVQDMDHENMFWYRQDPGLGLRLIYFSYDVKMKEKGDIPEGYSVSREKKERFSLILESASTNQTSMYLCASSLGAGLGSPEETQYFGPGTRLLVL.

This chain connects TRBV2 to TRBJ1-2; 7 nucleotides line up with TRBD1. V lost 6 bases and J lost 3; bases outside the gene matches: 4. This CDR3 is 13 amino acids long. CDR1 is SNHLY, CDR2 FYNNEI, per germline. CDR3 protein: CASRQGTYYGYTF. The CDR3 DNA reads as TGTGCCAGCAGACAGGGGACTTACTATGGCTACACCTTC. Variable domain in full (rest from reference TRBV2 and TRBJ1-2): EPEVTQTPSHQVTQMGQEVILRCVPISNHLYFYWYRQILGQKVEFLVSFYNNEISEKSEIFDDQFSVERPDGSNFTLKIRSTKLEDSAMYFCASRQGTYYGYTFGSGTRLTVV.

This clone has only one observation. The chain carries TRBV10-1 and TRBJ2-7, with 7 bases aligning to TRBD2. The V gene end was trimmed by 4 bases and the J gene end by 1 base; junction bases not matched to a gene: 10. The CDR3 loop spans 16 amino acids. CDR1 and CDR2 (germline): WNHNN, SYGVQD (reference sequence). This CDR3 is CASSAYLVGGSYEQYF. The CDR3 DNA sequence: TGCGCCAGCAGTGCGTACTTAGTGGGGGGGTCCTACGAGCAGTACTTC.

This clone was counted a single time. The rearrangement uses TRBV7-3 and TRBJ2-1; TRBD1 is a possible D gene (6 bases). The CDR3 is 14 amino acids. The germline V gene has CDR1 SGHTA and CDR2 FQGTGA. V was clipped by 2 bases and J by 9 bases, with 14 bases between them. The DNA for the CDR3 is TGTGCCAGCAGCTTAGGCACAGGGCCTAGTGAGCAGTTCTTC. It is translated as CASSLGTGPSEQFF.

The DNA of the CDR3 is TGCGCCAGCAGCCAAGAGCGGCAGCACTATGGCTACACCTTC. Amino acid sequence: CASSQERQHYGYTF. This chain uses TRBV4-1 with TRBJ1-2; D is ambiguous. V was clipped by 0 bases and J by 3 bases, with 8 bases between them. Germline V lookup: CDR1 MGHRA, CDR2 YSYEKL. The CDR3 consists of 14 residues.

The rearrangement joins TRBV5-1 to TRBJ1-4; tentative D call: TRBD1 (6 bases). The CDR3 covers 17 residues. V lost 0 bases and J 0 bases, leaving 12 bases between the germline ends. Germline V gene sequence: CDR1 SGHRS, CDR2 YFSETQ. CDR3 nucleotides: TGCGCCAGCAGCTTGGACAAGACAGGCGCAACTAATGAAAAACTGTTTTTT. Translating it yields CASSLDKTGATNEKLFF.

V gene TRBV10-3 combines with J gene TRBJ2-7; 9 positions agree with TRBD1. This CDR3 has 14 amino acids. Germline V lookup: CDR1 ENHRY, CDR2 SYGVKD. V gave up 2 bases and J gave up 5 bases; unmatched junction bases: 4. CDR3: CAISEPGQGHEQYF. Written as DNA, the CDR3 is TGTGCCATCAGTGAGCCGGGACAGGGTCACGAGCAGTACTTC.

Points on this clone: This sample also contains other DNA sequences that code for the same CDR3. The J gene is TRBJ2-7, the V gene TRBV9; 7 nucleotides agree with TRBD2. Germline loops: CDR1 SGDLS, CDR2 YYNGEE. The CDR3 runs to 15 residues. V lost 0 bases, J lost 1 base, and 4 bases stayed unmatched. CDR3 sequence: CASSVGVGGSYEQYF. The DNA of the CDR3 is TGTGCCAGCAGCGTAGGGGTGGGGGGGTCCTACGAGCAGTACTTC.